Listed below are T cell receptor beta chains from one sample, sequenced in a study of shared clonotypes between healthy human individuals. The protocol was immunoSEQ multiplex PCR, while the TCRdb copy is restricted to in-frame clones and leaves out a portion. In the table there are some 2,000,000 clones, just under 95% of which are singletons. The sequenced sample was naive CD8+ T cells sorted from blood. The source is a man between 18 and 35 years old in good health. Both conserved end residues are part of each CDR3. Each record gives: D gene, J gene, V gene, clone size, CDR3 protein, CDR3 DNA. The D gene is left open where the match is weak. A clone size is listed for some rows: how often the clone was seen (once, few, many), or a class if it is expanded.

>TRBD2|TRBJ2-5|TRBV11-2|once
CASSLDTLAGGLPSETQYF
TGTGCCAGCAGCTTAGATACTCTAGCGGGAGGGCTACCGTCAGAGACCCAGTACTTC
>NA|TRBJ1-2|TRBV5-1|NA
CASSQGPWDYGYTF
TGCGCCAGCAGCCAGGGACCCTGGGACTATGGCTACACCTTC
>NA|TRBJ2-3|TRBV4-1|NA
CASSQDLGIFTQYF
TGCGCCAGCAGCCAAGATCTAGGGATTTTTACGCAGTATTTT
>TRBD1|TRBJ2-3|TRBV9|NA
CASSVQGAMGTDTQYF
TGTGCCAGCAGCGTACAGGGGGCGATGGGGACAGATACGCAGTATTTT
>NA|TRBJ1-6|TRBV27|NA
CASSLGRSSYNSPLHF
TGTGCCAGCAGCTTGGGCAGGAGCTCCTATAATTCACCCCTCCACTTT
>NA|TRBJ1-2|TRBV14|few
CASSQERYYGYTF
TGTGCCAGCAGCCAAGAAAGGTACTATGGCTACACCTTC
>TRBD1|TRBJ2-5|TRBV5-1|NA
CASSPWDRDYETQYF
TGCGCCAGCAGCCCCTGGGACAGGGATTATGAGACCCAGTACTTC
>NA|TRBJ1-2|TRBV28|NA
CASSFGGVNYGYTF
TGTGCCAGCAGTTTTGGGGGAGTTAACTATGGCTACACCTTC
>TRBD1|TRBJ2-2|TRBV10-3|NA
CAGTGGDGTGELFF
TGTGCCGGGACAGGGGGCGATGGCACCGGGGAGCTGTTTTTT
>TRBD1|TRBJ1-5|TRBV9|NA
CASSAGTDSNQPQHF
TGTGCCAGCAGCGCGGGGACAGATAGCAATCAGCCCCAGCATTTT
>TRBD1|TRBJ1-1|TRBV7-9|NA
CASSQAGNRGRTEAFF
TGTGCCAGCAGCCAGGCAGGGAACAGGGGGCGGACTGAAGCTTTCTTT
>NA|TRBJ1-5|TRBV4-1|NA
CASSPRSASNQPQHF
TGCGCCAGCAGCCCCAGAAGTGCGAGCAATCAGCCCCAGCATTTT
>NA|TRBJ2-7|TRBV4-3|NA
CASSQEIDGEQYF
TGCGCCAGCAGCCAAGAAATCGACGGCGAGCAGTACTTC
>NA|TRBJ1-1|TRBV13|NA
CASSLSNTEAFF
TGTGCCAGCAGCTTATCAAACACTGAAGCTTTCTTT
>NA|TRBJ2-1|TRBV27|NA
CASSFSAYNEQFF
TGTGCCAGCAGTTTTAGCGCGTACAATGAGCAGTTCTTC
>NA|TRBJ1-1|TRBV19|few
CASSIGGITEAFF
TGTGCCAGTAGTATTGGGGGTATCACTGAAGCTTTCTTT
>NA|TRBJ1-1|TRBV29-1|NA
CSASLSTEAFF
TGCAGCGCCAGCTTGAGCACTGAAGCTTTCTTT
>TRBD2|TRBJ2-3|TRBV10-3|NA
CAISESTSGGRDTQYF
TGTGCCATCAGTGAGTCGACTAGCGGGGGTAGGGATACGCAGTATTTT
>TRBD2|TRBJ2-7|TRBV9|NA
CASSQEGLGSDEQYF
TGTGCCAGCAGCCAAGAGGGACTAGGATCCGACGAGCAGTACTTC
>NA|TRBJ2-7|TRBV2|NA
CASSPGLEQYF
TGTGCCAGCAGTCCGGGACTTGAGCAGTACTTC
>TRBD1|TRBJ2-7|TRBV5-4|NA
CASSPSGTEVPEQYF
TGTGCCAGCAGCCCCTCCGGGACAGAGGTCCCCGAGCAGTACTTC
>NA|TRBJ1-1|TRBV30|NA
CAWIIMNTEAFF
TGTGCCTGGATAATCATGAACACTGAAGCTTTCTTT
>TRBD1|TRBJ1-1|TRBV11-2|NA
CASSLQGGYTEAFF
TGTGCCAGCAGCCTACAGGGGGGTTACACTGAAGCTTTCTTT
>NA|TRBJ2-7|TRBV2|NA
CASSDNYEQYF
TGTGCCAGCAGTGATAACTACGAGCAGTACTTC
>NA|TRBJ2-7|TRBV5-6|NA
CASSLGQAAGEQYF
TGTGCCAGCAGCTTGGGTCAGGCGGCGGGCGAGCAGTACTTC
>NA|TRBJ2-2|TRBV6-5|NA
CASSYRSRGELFF
TGTGCCAGCAGTTATAGGAGCCGCGGGGAGCTGTTTTTT
>TRBD2|TRBJ2-3|TRBV4-3|NA
CASSEYLAGNSDTQYF
TGCGCCAGCAGCGAGTACCTAGCGGGTAATTCTGATACGCAGTATTTT
>NA|TRBJ2-1|TRBV4-1|NA
CASSQGIQYNEQFF
TGCGCCAGCAGCCAAGGGATTCAGTACAATGAGCAGTTCTTC
>TRBD1|TRBJ2-1|TRBV18|once
CASSPGTVGFINSYNEQFF
TGTGCCAGCTCACCTGGGACAGTTGGATTTATTAACTCCTACAATGAGCAGTTCTTC
>NA|TRBJ1-2|TRBV7-9|NA
CASSSDIDYGYTF
TGTGCCAGCAGCTCCGACATTGACTATGGCTACACCTTC
>TRBD2|TRBJ2-1|TRBV4-1|NA
CASSRAGGSSYNEQFF
TGCGCCAGCAGCCGAGCGGGAGGCAGCTCCTACAATGAGCAGTTCTTC
>TRBD1|TRBJ2-5|TRBV19|NA
CASSLRDRGYETQYF
TGTGCCAGTAGTCTCCGGGACAGGGGTTATGAGACCCAGTACTTC
>NA|TRBJ1-3|TRBV6-6|NA
CASSWTEGNTIYF
TGTGCCAGCAGTTGGACAGAAGGAAACACCATATATTTT
>NA|TRBJ1-2|TRBV5-6|NA
CASSLEVDLSLGGYTF
TGTGCCAGCAGCTTGGAAGTTGACCTTAGTCTCGGTGGCTACACCTTC
>NA|TRBJ1-2|TRBV9|NA
CASSVQGSNYGYTF
TGTGCCAGCAGCGTCCAGGGGTCTAACTATGGCTACACCTTC
>NA|TRBJ2-3|TRBV5-1|NA
CASSFDGVSTDTQYF
TGCGCCAGCAGCTTCGACGGAGTTAGCACAGATACGCAGTATTTT
>NA|TRBJ1-5|TRBV27|NA
CASSPQAVQVGQPQHF
TGTGCCAGCAGCCCTCAAGCCGTACAGGTAGGGCAGCCCCAGCATTTT
>NA|TRBJ2-3|TRBV27|NA
CASSFLGDTQYF
TGTGCCAGCAGTTTTCTGGGGGATACGCAGTATTTT
>NA|TRBJ1-2|TRBV28|NA
CASSPWTAYGYTF
TGTGCCAGCAGCCCCTGGACAGCCTATGGCTACACCTTC
>NA|TRBJ1-4|TRBV12-2|NA
CASRFKRGEKLFF
TGTGCAAGTCGCTTTAAGCGGGGAGAAAAACTGTTTTTT
>TRBD1|TRBJ2-2|TRBV5-1|NA
CASKGTRDRVYANTGELFF
TGCGCCAGTAAAGGGACCCGGGACAGGGTCTACGCGAACACCGGGGAGCTGTTTTTT
>NA|TRBJ1-2|TRBV13|once
CASKSTYGYTF
TGTGCCAGCAAGTCGACCTATGGCTACACCTTC